Below are 14 T cell receptor beta chains sequenced from a single sample in a study of OX40 agonist ivuxolimab in advanced cancers. Using immunoSEQ multiplex PCR, the repertoire was profiled, and TCRdb retains in-frame clones only, with some absent. The sample lists over 40,000 clones, approximately 88% occurring once. Specimen: CD4+ or CD8+ T cells sorted from blood, collected in a trial of the OX40 agonist ivuxolimab. The receptors were sampled from an adult with an advanced solid tumor such as melanoma, head and neck, liver or kidney cancer.

V is TRBV11-2 and J is TRBJ2-7, with D possibly being TRBD1 (5 bases). V gave up 5 bases and J gave up 3 bases, with 11 bases separating them. In germline, CDR1 is SGHAT, CDR2 FQNNGV. This CDR3 region has 13 residues. CDR3 protein: CASSPDRGYEQYF. DNA for the CDR3: TGTGCCAGCAGCCCCGACAGAGGCTACGAGCAGTACTTC.

The rearrangement uses TRBV4-2 and TRBJ2-5, with unresolved D. Germline CDR1 and CDR2: LGHNA and YNFKEQ. The CDR3 length is 16 residues. V lost 1 base, J lost 3 bases, and 15 bases lay in between. The CDR3 protein is CASSQGSSAPEETQYF. The CDR3 DNA sequence: TGTGCCAGCAGCCAAGGGTCCAGCGCCCCGGAAGAGACCCAGTACTTC.

This clone has only one observation. This chain uses TRBV25-1 with TRBJ2-1; the match to TRBD1 covers 8 bases. CDR3 length: 17 amino acids. V lost 0 bases and J lost 5; bases outside the gene matches: 9. Germline V gene data show CDR1 as MGHDK and CDR2 as SYGVNS. For the CDR3, the DNA is TGTGCCAGCAGTGAATATAGCAGCAGGGGGCGTGACAATGAGCAGTTCTTC. Its protein is CASSEYSSRGRDNEQFF.

The chain is built from TRBV19 and TRBJ1-5; D gene uncertain. Germline CDR1 reads LNHDA; CDR2 reads SQIVND (reference sequence). The V end was cut by 3 bases, the J end by 0 bases, with 9 bases between. The CDR3 runs to 15 residues. CDR3 nucleotide sequence: TGTGCCAGTAGTATCGCGGGGTATAGCAATCAGCCCCAGCATTTT. Translating it yields CASSIAGYSNQPQHF.

The chain combines TRBV7-6 with TRBJ2-3; the D is unclear. Germline lookup yields CDR1 SGHVS and CDR2 FNYEAQ. The V and J ends lost 2 bases and 2 bases respectively, with 20 bases between them. The CDR3 covers 18 residues. The CDR3 coding sequence is TGTGCCAGCAGCTTACTCGACGCTTTTCCCCCTCACACAGATACGCAGTATTTT. The encoded protein is CASSLLDAFPPHTDTQYF.

The count of this clone is one. This sequence joins TRBV27 and TRBJ2-3; possibly TRBD2 for D (6 bases). V was trimmed by 5 bases and J by 0 bases, leaving 15 bases between them. The CDR3 runs 16 residues. CDR1 is MNHEY, CDR2 SMNVEV, per germline (reference sequence). CDR3 sequence (DNA): TGTGCCAGCAGTCCGCCGCGAGGGACTAGCACAGATACGCAGTATTTT. Protein product: CASSPPRGTSTDTQYF.

This chain connects TRBV28 to TRBJ1-2, with D possibly TRBD1 on 5 matching bases. CDR1 is MDHEN and CDR2 is SYDVKM in the germline V gene. This CDR3 spans 12 amino acids. V lost 4 bases and J 7 bases, leaving 10 bases between the germline ends. CDR3 sequence reads: CASSSGWGGYTF. CDR3 coding DNA: TGTGCCAGCAGTTCAGGGTGGGGTGGCTACACCTTC.

The rearrangement joins TRBV11-2 to TRBJ2-3; weak D call: TRBD1 (6 bases). The germline V gene has CDR1 SGHAT and CDR2 FQNNGV. The CDR3 extends over 13 amino acids. The germline V and J ends were trimmed by 3 bases and 6 bases, with 10 bases remaining between them. CDR3 amino acids: CASSFQGIDTQYF. The CDR3 nucleotides are TGTGCCAGCAGCTTTCAGGGGATTGATACGCAGTATTTT.

This chain joins TRBV12-5 and TRBJ2-1, with TRBD2 matching 8 bases. Germline CDR1 and CDR2: LGHNT and FRNRAP. The CDR3 spans 12 residues. The V gene end was trimmed by 4 bases and the J gene end by 9 bases; junction bases not matched to a gene: 2. The CDR3 DNA reads TGTGCTAGTGGTTCAGCGGGAGCTGAGCAGTTCTTC. It is translated as CASGSAGAEQFF. The whole variable domain, remainder taken from reference TRBV12-5 and TRBJ2-1, is DARVTQTPRHKVTEMGQEVTMRCQPILGHNTVFWYRQTMMQGLELLAYFRNRAPLDDSGMPKDRFSAEMPDATLATLKIQPSEPRDSAVYFCASGSAGAEQFFGPGTRLTVL.

As concerns this clone: This same CDR3 is encoded by further DNA sequences in the sample. V usage is TRBV29-1 and J usage is TRBJ2-7, with 8 bases matching TRBD1. The CDR3 runs to 12 residues. Germline values: CDR1 SQVTM, CDR2 ANQGSEA. The trim removed 7 bases at V and 4 bases at J, leaving 6 bases unmatched. CDR3 region: CSAGQGRYEQYF. The CDR3 nucleotides are TGCAGCGCCGGACAGGGTCGATACGAGCAGTACTTC.

The chain is built from TRBV6-5 and TRBJ2-5, with a possible D match to TRBD2 (6 bases). Trimming pared 7 bases from V and 2 bases from J, leaving 17 bases between. The CDR3 covers 15 residues. Looked up from germline, CDR1 is MNHEY and CDR2 is SVGAGI. For the CDR3, the DNA is TGTGCCAGCAAGAATTTGGCGGGAAAGCAAGAGACCCAGTACTTC. Translating it yields CASKNLAGKQETQYF.

The chain is built from TRBV6-4 and TRBJ2-2; D is uncertain. CDR3 length: 14 residues. Germline V gene data show CDR1 as MRHNA and CDR2 as SNTAGT. Trimming took off 0 bases at V and 1 base at J, with 3 bases between the two ends. CDR3 DNA sequence: TGTGCCAGCAGTGACTCAGGGAACACCGGGGAGCTGTTTTTT. Translating it yields CASSDSGNTGELFF.

The rearrangement links TRBV2 to TRBJ2-3; no clear D. Looked up from germline, CDR1 is SNHLY and CDR2 is FYNNEI. The CDR3 covers 13 residues. V was trimmed by 6 bases and J by 2 bases, leaving 9 bases between them. CDR3 amino acids: CASSRRTTDTQYF. The DNA of the CDR3 is TGTGCCAGCAGCCGGCGGACCACAGATACGCAGTATTTT.

The chain carries TRBV7-2 and TRBJ1-5; TRBD1 matches 9 bases. The CDR3 has 15 amino acids. Germline assignment: CDR1 SGHTA and CDR2 FQGNSA. V gave up 1 base and J gave up 5 bases; unmatched junction bases: 3. The CDR3 DNA follows: TGTGCCAGCAGCTTAGGGTGGACAGGGGATCAGCCCCAGCATTTT. Encoded protein: CASSLGWTGDQPQHF.